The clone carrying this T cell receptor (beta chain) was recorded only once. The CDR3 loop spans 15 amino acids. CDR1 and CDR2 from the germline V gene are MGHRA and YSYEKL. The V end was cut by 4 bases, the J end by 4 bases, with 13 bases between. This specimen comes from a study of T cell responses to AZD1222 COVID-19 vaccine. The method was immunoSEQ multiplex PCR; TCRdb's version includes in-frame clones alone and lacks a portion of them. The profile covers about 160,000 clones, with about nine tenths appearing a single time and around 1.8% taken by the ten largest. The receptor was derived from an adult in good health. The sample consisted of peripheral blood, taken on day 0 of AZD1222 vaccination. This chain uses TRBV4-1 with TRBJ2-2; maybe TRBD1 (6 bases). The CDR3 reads CASSPGQLFTGELFF. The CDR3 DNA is TGCGCCAGCAGCCCCGGACAGCTATTCACCGGGGAGCTGTTTTTT.